This T cell receptor beta chain was sequenced for a study of blood T cell repertoires in COVID-19. On the study more broadly: Whether acute or convalescent, the COVID-19 samples came from the United States, Italy and Spain. From T cells, B-cell-depleted T cells, or PBMCs came the material, which was cDNA or gDNA.

In the original processing: Reference gene primer amplification in the assay estimated nucleated cell counts. The data were produced by immunoSEQ multiplex PCR, yet TCRdb's version contains in-frame clones alone and is incomplete. V, J and clone size derive from that table, while D and trimming were established from the DNA sequence. The sample yields 90,000 to 100,000 clones, 70% to 85% seen once. V dropped 2 bases and J dropped 2 bases, with 19 bases sitting between them. CDR1 and CDR2 (germline): SGHDT, YYEEEE. The CDR3 is made up of 17 amino acids. The receptor's source is a woman in her sixties in a cohort sampled during active or convalescent COVID-19. The rearrangement uses TRBV5-6 and TRBJ1-2; D might be TRBD1 (6 bases). Sequenced: peripheral blood. CDR3: CASSFSRGPYRNYGYTF. The DNA for the CDR3 is TGTGCCAGCAGCTTTTCCAGGGGCCCCTACAGAAACTATGGCTACACCTTC.